A single sample is the source of the 5 T cell receptor beta chains below, sequenced in a study of blood T cell repertoires in COVID-19. The data were produced by immunoSEQ multiplex PCR, yet TCRdb's version contains in-frame clones alone and is incomplete. The sample lists more than 65,000 clones; around 82% were seen once. The sample consisted of peripheral blood. These receptors were collected from a man aged 45-65 years with active COVID-19.

The rearrangement links TRBV5-1 to TRBJ2-3, with D possibly being TRBD1 (6 bases). This CDR3 is built from 13 residues. Deletions cut 4 bases from V and 10 bases from J, with 16 bases between. The germline CDR1 and CDR2 sequences are SGHRS and YFSETQ. CDR3 DNA sequence: TGCGCCAGCAGCGCACCTCAGGGGTCGGCGCAGTATTTT. Amino acid sequence: CASSAPQGSAQYF. Full variable domain (missing parts from reference TRBV5-1 and TRBJ2-3): KAGVTQTPRYLIKTRGQQVTLSCSPISGHRSVSWYQQTPGQGLQFLFEYFSETQRNKGNFPGRFSGRQFSNSRSEMNVSTLELGDSALYLCASSAPQGSAQYFGPGTRLTVL.

The genes are TRBV5-1 and TRBJ2-7; possibly TRBD2 for D (6 bases). The germline V and J ends were trimmed by 5 bases and 1 base, with 16 bases remaining between them. The CDR3 has 15 residues. Per the germline V gene, CDR1 is SGHRS and CDR2 is YFSETQ. CDR3 DNA: TGCGCCAGCAGACGGGACGGGAGTTCTTCCTACGAGCAGTACTTC. It codes for CASRRDGSSSYEQYF.

The rearrangement joins TRBV5-1 to TRBJ1-2; D possibly corresponds to TRBD1 (5 bases). CDR1 is SGHRS and CDR2 is YFSETQ in the germline V gene. V lost 10 bases and J 2 bases, leaving 18 bases between the germline ends. The CDR3 runs 14 residues. The CDR3, as DNA: TGCGCCTTTAAGCCGGGACTGACCAACTATGGCTACACCTTC. Its protein product is CAFKPGLTNYGYTF.

This clone has more than one count but fewer than ten. The chain combines TRBV5-6 with TRBJ2-1; TRBD2 aligns across 10 bases. This CDR3 has 15 residues. With V trimmed by 1 base and J by 5 bases, 3 bases remained unmatched. Germline CDR1 is SGHDT and CDR2 is YYEEEE. CDR3 protein: CASSLMGTSDNEQFF. The CDR3 coding sequence is TGTGCCAGCAGCTTGATGGGGACTAGCGACAATGAGCAGTTCTTC.

Remarks on this clone: Other DNA sequences from this sample encode an identical CDR3 as well. J is TRBJ2-7 and V is TRBV5-1, with 8 bases identical to TRBD1. Trimming took 0 bases from V and 3 from J; bases not matched to a gene: 2. The germline V gene encodes CDR1 SGHRS and CDR2 YFSETQ. The CDR3 totals 14 residues. CDR3 amino acids: CASSLAGQGYEQYF. CDR3 coding DNA: TGCGCCAGCAGCTTGGCCGGACAGGGCTACGAGCAGTACTTC.